These 19 T cell receptor beta chains were all obtained from the same sample, sequenced in a study of blood T cells in healthy people across ages. Next came a second PCR, run for about 6 to 12 cycles, which used a sample-barcoded 5' primer along with a J-beta primer mix. TCRdb recomputed calls from the 5' RACE reads with MiXCR, one row per CDR3 protein. The sample lists about 1.8 million distinct CDR3 sequences; around half were seen once. The sequenced sample consisted of blood. The receptors derive from a woman between 40 and 55 years old in good health.

This chain uses TRBV14 with TRBJ2-7; D may be TRBD1 (5 bases). Trimming left V 1 base short and J 3 bases short, with 10 bases between. The CDR3 sequence is 14 residues long. Germline CDR1 and CDR2: SGHDN and FVKESK. CDR3 nucleotide sequence: TGTGCCAGCAGCCAAGTGGACCAGGGCTACGAGCAGTACTTC. It encodes CASSQVDQGYEQYF.

V is TRBV15 and J is TRBJ2-7; 10 bases agree with TRBD2. This CDR3 contains 19 residues. V lost 1 base to trimming and J lost 2 bases; unmatched junction nucleotides: 14. CDR1 is LNHNV and CDR2 is YYDKDF in the germline V gene (reference sequence). The CDR3 sequence: CATSRALRTSGGGPYEQYF. In DNA form, the CDR3 reads TGTGCCACCAGCAGAGCCTTGAGGACTAGCGGTGGAGGCCCCTACGAGCAGTACTTC.

The chain recombines TRBV27 with TRBJ1-2, with 7 positions matching TRBD1. CDR1 and CDR2 (germline): MNHEY, SMNVEV (reference sequence). V was clipped by 4 bases and J by 3 bases; unmatched bases: 8. The CDR3 spans 15 residues. For the CDR3, the DNA is TGTGCCAGCAGTTCACAACGACAGGGAGACTATGGCTACACCTTC. This sequence encodes CASSSQRQGDYGYTF.

This clonotype was detected only a few times. The chain joins TRBV11-3 to TRBJ1-1; D is undetermined. The V end lost 5 bases, the J end lost 2 bases, and 21 bases lay between the germline ends. CDR3 length: 17 residues. CDR1 SGHNT and CDR2 YENEEA come from the germline V gene. CDR3 sequence reads: CASSPSPITEPNTEAFF. The CDR3 DNA is TGTGCCAGCAGCCCCTCACCCATTACAGAACCCAACACTGAAGCTTTCTTT.

This clonotype occurred a few times. The J gene is TRBJ2-3, the V gene TRBV12-3 or TRBV12-4, with 7 bases identical to TRBD1. V lost 5 bases and J lost 3; bases outside the gene matches: 8. The CDR3 spans 15 residues. CDR3: CASSGDRFGTDTQYF. The CDR3 nucleotides read TGTGCCAGCAGTGGGGACAGATTTGGAACAGATACGCAGTATTTT.

The V call is TRBV24-1, the J call TRBJ2-3; D is uncertain. The CDR3 length is 14 residues. From germline, CDR1 is KGHDR and CDR2 SFDVKD. The germline V and J ends were trimmed by 4 bases and 1 base, with 8 bases remaining between them. As DNA, the CDR3 is TGTGCCACCAGTGACACGAGCCGCACAGATACGCAGTATTTT. Translated, it gives CATSDTSRTDTQYF.

In its sample, this clonotype was seen a few times. The J gene is TRBJ2-3, the V gene TRBV20-1; 14 bases agree with TRBD2. Trimming took 7 bases from V and 4 from J; bases not matched to a gene: 13. The CDR3 runs to 17 residues. The germline CDR1 and CDR2 sequences are DFQATT and SNEGSKA (reference sequence). CDR3 in DNA: TGCAGTGTCAAGTATGGGACTAGCGGGGGAATCGCAGATACGCAGTATTTT. As protein: CSVKYGTSGGIADTQYF.

This clonotype was seen at least ten times. The junction differs from germline at one of its ends, possibly a read error. The genes are TRBV5-1 and TRBJ2-7; 7 bases agree with TRBD1. CDR3 size: 14 residues. Germline V gene lookup returns CDR1 SGHRS and CDR2 YFSETQ. The CDR3 bases are TGTGCCAGCAGCTTCGGGACAGATTCCTACGAGCAGTACTTC. This sequence encodes CASSFGTDSYEQYF.

This clonotype has only a few counts. The chain links TRBV6-5 to TRBJ1-2, with 9 nucleotides matching TRBD1. After removal of 7 bases from V and 6 bases from J, the junction contained 12 bases not matched to a gene. Germline CDR1 MNHEY, CDR2 SVGAGI. This CDR3 has 15 residues. The CDR3 bases are TGTGCCAGCAAGCAAACCGGGACAGGGTCACATGGCTACACCTTC. Translation gives CASKQTGTGSHGYTF.

This clonotype was counted a few times. V is TRBV12-3 or TRBV12-4 and J is TRBJ2-5; 7 positions agree with TRBD1. The J call is doubtful: the DNA matches TRBJ2-7 better. This CDR3 has 14 residues. The CDR3 region is CASSLGQKTYEQYF. The CDR3, as DNA: TGTGCCAGCAGTTTGGGACAGAAAACCTACGAGCAGTACTTC.

This clonotype came up a few times. The CDR3 nucleotides read TGCGCCAGCAGCCCAGTGGCGGGGGGATCCTACAATGAGCAGTTCTTC. This sequence encodes CASSPVAGGSYNEQFF. This chain links TRBV4-3 with TRBJ2-1; 8 nucleotides match TRBD2. This CDR3 comprises 16 residues. Per the germline V gene, CDR1 is LGHNA and CDR2 is YSLEER. V was pared by 4 bases and J by 1 base, with 6 bases of the junction left unmatched.

This clonotype was recorded only once. The gene calls are TRBV20-1 and TRBJ2-3; TRBD1 matches 9 bases. Per germline, CDR1 DFQATT and CDR2 SNEGSKA (reference sequence). The CDR3 has 15 amino acids. V dropped 2 bases and J dropped 1; count of bases not matched to a gene: 4. CDR3 loop: CSARFRTGGTDTQYF. The CDR3 nucleotides read TGCAGTGCTAGATTTCGGACAGGGGGCACAGATACGCAGTATTTT.

The rearrangement joins TRBV27 to TRBJ1-2; 9 nucleotides align to TRBD1. The CDR3 runs 16 residues. Germline V gene sequence: CDR1 MNHEY, CDR2 SMNVEV (reference sequence). J lost 4 bases, V lost 5 bases, and 11 bases had no gene match. The CDR3 here is CASSHTGTGSAYGYTF. The CDR3 bases are TGTGCCAGCAGTCATACCGGGACAGGGTCCGCCTATGGCTACACCTTC.

This chain connects TRBV2 to TRBJ2-3; D is perhaps TRBD2 (6 bases). CDR1 is SNHLY, CDR2 FYNNEI, per germline. The CDR3 runs to 16 residues. V was pared by 4 bases and J by 1 base, with 15 bases between. CDR3 residues: CASSGYLASGTDTQYF. In nucleotides, the CDR3 is TGTGCCAGCAGTGGATACCTAGCGTCAGGCACAGATACGCAGTATTTT.

This clonotype was seen a few times. The V call is TRBV7-2, the J call TRBJ2-3; D perhaps matches TRBD1 (6 bases). The V gene's germline CDR1 is SGHTA and CDR2 FQGNSA. The CDR3 spans 15 residues. V was shortened by 1 base and J by 4 bases, with 12 bases between the two germline ends. CDR3 in DNA: TGTGCCAGCAGCTTAGGTGGCAGGGGCCCAGATACGCAGTATTTT. It encodes CASSLGGRGPDTQYF. Together with reference TRBV7-2 and TRBJ2-3, the CDR3 gives the full variable domain: GAGVSQSPSNKVTEKGKDVELRCDPISGHTALYWYRQSLGQGLEFLIYFQGNSAPDKSGLPSDRFSAERTGGSVSTLTIQRTQQEDSAVYLCASSLGGRGPDTQYFGPGTRLTVL.

The CDR3 DNA reads as TGTGCCAGCAGTGAAAACCCTCCTAGCGGGGGGACAATCTCTGGGGCCAACGTCCTGACTTTC. This gives the protein CASSENPPSGGTISGANVLTF. The chain joins TRBV6-1 to TRBJ2-6, with 11 bases identical to TRBD2. The CDR3 extends over 21 amino acids. V shed 2 bases and J 0 bases; nucleotides not matched to a gene: 12. Germline assignment: CDR1 MNHNS and CDR2 SASEGT.

V is TRBV27 and J is TRBJ2-7; 7 positions match TRBD1. The trim removed 5 bases at V and 12 bases at J, leaving 19 bases unmatched. This CDR3 comprises 15 residues. Germline V gene data show CDR1 as MNHEY and CDR2 as SMNVEV (reference sequence). CDR3 sequence: CASSLKARGWKILYF. The CDR3 DNA is TGTGCCAGCAGTCTTAAGGCCAGGGGGTGGAAGATCCTGTACTTC.

This clonotype was found a few times. The V gene is TRBV27, the J gene TRBJ2-5; the D gene is possibly TRBD1 (6 bases). The length of the CDR3 is 17 residues. From germline, CDR1 is MNHEY and CDR2 SMNVEV (reference sequence). Trimming removed 5 bases at V and 4 bases at J, with 23 bases between. The CDR3 region is CASSPLGIGGAGETQYF. The DNA for the CDR3 is TGTGCCAGCAGTCCCCTTGGGATTGGGGGCGCGGGAGAGACCCAGTACTTC.

The chain carries TRBV12-3 or TRBV12-4 and TRBJ2-1, with D perhaps matching TRBD1 or TRBD2 (5 bases each). The CDR3 loop spans 11 amino acids. V was pared by 8 bases and J by 8 bases, with 10 bases between. The CDR3 spells CASQWGYEQFF. The CDR3 region has the DNA TGTGCCAGCCAATGGGGGTATGAGCAGTTCTTC.